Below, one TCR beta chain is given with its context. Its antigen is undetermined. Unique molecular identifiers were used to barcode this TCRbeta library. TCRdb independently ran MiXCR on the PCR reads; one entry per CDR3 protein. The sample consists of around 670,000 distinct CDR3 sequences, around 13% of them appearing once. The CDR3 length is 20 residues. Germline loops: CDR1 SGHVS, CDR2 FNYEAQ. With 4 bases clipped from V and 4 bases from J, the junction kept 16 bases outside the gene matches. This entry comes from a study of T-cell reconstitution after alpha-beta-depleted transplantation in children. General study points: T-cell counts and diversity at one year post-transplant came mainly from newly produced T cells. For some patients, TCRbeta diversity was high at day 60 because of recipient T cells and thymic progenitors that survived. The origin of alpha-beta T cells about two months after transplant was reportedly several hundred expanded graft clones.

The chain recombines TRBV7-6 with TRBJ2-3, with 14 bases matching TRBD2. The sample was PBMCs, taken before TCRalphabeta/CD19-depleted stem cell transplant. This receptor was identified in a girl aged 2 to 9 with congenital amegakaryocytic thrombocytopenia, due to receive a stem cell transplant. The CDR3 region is CASSYDPGLAGDPGADTQYF. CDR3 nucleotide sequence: TGTGCCAGCAGCTACGACCCGGGACTAGCGGGAGATCCGGGCGCAGATACGCAGTATTTT.